Reported below is one T cell receptor beta chain. The specificity of this receptor is unknown. No much larger clone exists at a distance of one base, and base qualities are not known. TCRbeta CDR3 regions were amplified from genomic DNA by means of the immunoSEQ Assay, a bias-controlled multiplex PCR. Per the authors' processing: Within the assay, amplification of reference gene primers was used to estimate how many nucleated cells each sample contained. To quantify the absolute abundance of each unique TCRbeta CDR3 rearrangement, sequence reads were collapsed and filtered. For each sample, productive Simpson clonality was calculated as the square root of Simpson's diversity index over productive rearrangements. The table comes from immuneACCESS by way of TCRdb, which keeps in-frame sequences with V and J called. Part of the clones is missing from these tables; in studies checked, under half for an unresolved V gene and the rest for unknown reasons. V and J calls plus clone size are reproduced from that table; the DNA served to infer D and trimming. The table for this sample lists 230,000 or so clones; around 75% of them were counted only once. The ten largest clones represent roughly 5% of the sample.

The germline V gene gives CDR1 as MDHEN and CDR2 as SYDVKM. V gives up 3 bases and J gives up 7 bases, and the segment between their germline ends measures 18 bases. Spanning cysteine to phenylalanine, the CDR3 consists of 15 amino acids. Only the CDR3 region is kept as DNA, spanning 45 bases read in frame from base 1. This entry is derived from a study of blood T cell repertoires in COVID-19 (dated by TCRdb to 2019 to 2021). A note on the overall study: Collaborator samples came from the United States, Italy and Spain and covered acute and convalescent phases of COVID-19. Where HLA class I and class II types were available, the types were taken from metadata supplied by the sample provider, not from assay-based typing. Sample metadata almost always included a de-identified subject ID, COVID-19 status, age in years and sex. The material from the prospective study consisted of cDNA or gDNA derived from T cells, B-cell-depleted T cells, or PBMCs. Samples came from the ongoing ImmuneRACE study (first 160 participants) plus 1,254 subjects from 6 global collaborators. The repertoires were released in a freely available public database meant as a resource for research on the immune response to SARS-CoV-2. Deeply sampled blood TCRbeta repertoires from subjects exposed to, actively infected with, or recovered from COVID-19 were included in the dataset. Overall study results and their limits: The amount of clinical and demographic metadata varied by source and participant and was provided uncurated.

Collaborating institutions collected whole blood in K2EDTA tubes following their own protocols. For TCRbeta analysis, collaborators shipped samples in one of three forms: frozen whole blood, isolated PBMCs, or DNA extracted from either of those sample types. Sequences were obtained from peripheral blood. This TCR was recovered from a human donor in a cohort sampled during active COVID-19. Recombination connected TRBV28 to TRBJ1-2; possibly the D gene is TRBD1, per 6 matching bases. CDR3 reads: CASSLGRGISSGYTF. The DNA sequence follows: TGTGCCAGCAGTTTGGGGAGGGGGATTAGCAGTGGCTACACCTTC.